The following is a T cell receptor (beta chain) sequence with its context. What it binds is not known. This record belongs to a study of blood T cells in healthy people across ages. Findings of the study overall: Without sorted subsets, naive and antigen-experienced compartments could not be conclusively compared. Long-lived and aged donors differed, with more naive CD4+ cells and higher diversity in the long-lived.

The germline gives CDR1 SQVTM, CDR2 ANQGSEA. This CDR3 is built from 14 residues. Trimming took off 6 bases at V and 1 base at J, with 14 bases between the two ends. A second PCR of 7 to 11 cycles used a sample-barcoded 5' primer and a J-beta primer mix. TCRdb reprocessed the 5' RACE reads via MiXCR and lists one record per CDR3 protein. The data show about 900,000 distinct CDR3 sequences, around two thirds seen once. The sequencing input was blood. The rearrangement links TRBV29-1 to TRBJ2-3; D is possibly TRBD1 (5 bases). The source is a man younger than 40 in good health. CDR3 DNA: TGCAGCGTCGATAGAATGACAGGCACAGATACGCAGTATTTT. This encodes CSVDRMTGTDTQYF.